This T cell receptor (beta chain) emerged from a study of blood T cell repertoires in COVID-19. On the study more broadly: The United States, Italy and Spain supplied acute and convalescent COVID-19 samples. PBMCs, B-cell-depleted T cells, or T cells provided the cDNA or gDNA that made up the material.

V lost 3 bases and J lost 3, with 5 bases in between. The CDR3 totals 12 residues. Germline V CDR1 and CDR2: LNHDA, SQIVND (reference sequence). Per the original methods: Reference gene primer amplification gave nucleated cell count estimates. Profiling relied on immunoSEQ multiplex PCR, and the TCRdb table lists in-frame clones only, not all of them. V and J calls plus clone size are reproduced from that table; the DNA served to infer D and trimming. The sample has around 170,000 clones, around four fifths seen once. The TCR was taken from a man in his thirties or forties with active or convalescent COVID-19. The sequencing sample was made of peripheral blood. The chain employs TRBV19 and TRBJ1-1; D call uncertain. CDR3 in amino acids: CASSIYDTEAFF. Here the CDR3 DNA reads TGTGCCAGTAGTATCTACGACACTGAAGCTTTCTTT.